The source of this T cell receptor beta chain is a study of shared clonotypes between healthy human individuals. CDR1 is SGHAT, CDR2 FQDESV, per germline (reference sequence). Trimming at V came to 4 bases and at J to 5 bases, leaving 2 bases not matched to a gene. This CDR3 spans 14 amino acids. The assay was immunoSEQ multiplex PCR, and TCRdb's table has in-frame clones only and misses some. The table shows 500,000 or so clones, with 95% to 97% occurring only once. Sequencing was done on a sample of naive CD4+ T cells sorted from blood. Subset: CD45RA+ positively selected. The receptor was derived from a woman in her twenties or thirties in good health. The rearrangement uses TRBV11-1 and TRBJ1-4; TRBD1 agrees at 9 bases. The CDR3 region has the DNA TGTGCCAGCAGCTGGGGACAGGGAAATGAAAAACTGTTTTTT. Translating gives CASSWGQGNEKLFF. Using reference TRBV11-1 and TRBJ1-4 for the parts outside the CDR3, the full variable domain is EAEVAQSPRYKITEKSQAVAFWCDPISGHATLYWYRQILGQGPELLVQFQDESVVDDSQLPKDRFSAERLKGVDSTLKIQPAELGDSAMYLCASSWGQGNEKLFFGSGTQLSVL.